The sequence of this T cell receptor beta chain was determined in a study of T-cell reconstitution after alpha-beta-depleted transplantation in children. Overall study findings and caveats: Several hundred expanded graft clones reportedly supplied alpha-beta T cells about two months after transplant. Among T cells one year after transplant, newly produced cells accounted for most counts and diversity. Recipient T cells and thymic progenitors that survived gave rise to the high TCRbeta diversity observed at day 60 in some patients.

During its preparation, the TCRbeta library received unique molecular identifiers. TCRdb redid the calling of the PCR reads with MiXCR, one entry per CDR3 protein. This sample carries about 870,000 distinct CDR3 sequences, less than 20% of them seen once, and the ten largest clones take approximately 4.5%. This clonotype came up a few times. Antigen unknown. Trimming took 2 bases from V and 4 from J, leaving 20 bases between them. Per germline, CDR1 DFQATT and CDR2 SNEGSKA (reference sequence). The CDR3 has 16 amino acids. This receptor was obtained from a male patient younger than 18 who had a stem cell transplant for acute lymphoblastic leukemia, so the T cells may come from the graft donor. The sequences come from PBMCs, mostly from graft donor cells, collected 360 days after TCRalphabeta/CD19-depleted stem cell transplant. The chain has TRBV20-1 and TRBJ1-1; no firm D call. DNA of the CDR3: TGCAGTGCTAGAAGGATTGAGAGACAATCGGGCACTGAAGCTTTCTTT. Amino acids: CSARRIERQSGTEAFF.